This TCR beta chain was found in a study of cytomegalovirus exposure and HLA in healthy donors. Germline V gives CDR1 GTSNPN, CDR2 SVGIG (reference sequence). This CDR3 is 14 amino acids long. The J segment lost 4 bases and the V segment lost 3 bases, leaving 4 bases of the junction unmatched. The PCR had 60 Vbeta and 13 Jbeta primers. The assay was immunoSEQ multiplex PCR, and TCRdb's table has in-frame clones only and misses some. The table lists under 150,000 clones, 60% to 85% of them singletons. Regarding this clone: The antigen is undetermined.

Whole-study results and caveats: Indistinguishable V segments such as TRBV6-2 and TRBV6-3 were excluded. In a later analysis, HLA-C alleles had the fewest associated TCRs, DRB1 alleles the most.

The chain recombines TRBV30 with TRBJ2-3, with TRBD1 matching over 10 bases. The sample comprised PBMCs. The sequence was obtained from a woman aged 18-29 years in good health and CMV-seronegative. The chain's CDR3 is CAWSPGQGSDTQYF. DNA of the CDR3: TGTGCCTGGAGCCCGGGACAGGGGTCAGATACGCAGTATTTT.